This entry lists 31 T cell receptor beta chains sequenced from one sample in a study of T cell repertoires in cytomegalovirus infection. Their cognate antigens are unknown. Each CDR3 protein is one row after TCRdb ran MiXCR on the reads. The table has about half a million distinct CDR3 sequences, around 30% seen once. The sequenced sample was cultured PBMCs, obtained from culture after CMV antigen stimulation. All receptors come from a human donor in good health (CMV status not recorded). Some clones in this sample may be carry-over from other donors' samples.

The rearrangement uses TRBV28 and TRBJ1-3; D call uncertain. The CDR3 spans 14 residues. Germline assignment: CDR1 MDHEN and CDR2 SYDVKM. The V gene lost 8 bases and the J gene lost 2 bases, with 13 bases spanning the gap. The CDR3 reads CASGISTAGNTIYF. In DNA form, the CDR3 reads TGTGCCAGCGGGATATCAACGGCTGGAAACACCATATATTTT.

The DNA for the CDR3 is TGTGCCAGCAGCCAAACCTGGACAGCCCAAGAGACCCAGTACTTC. Translated: CASSQTWTAQETQYF. This sequence joins TRBV11-2 and TRBJ2-5; TRBD1 is a possible D gene (6 bases). This CDR3 is built from 15 residues. Trimming took off 5 bases at V and 1 base at J, with 14 bases between the two ends. CDR1 is SGHAT and CDR2 is FQNNGV in the germline V gene.

There are a few counts of this clonotype. The chain combines TRBV19 with TRBJ2-1; TRBD2 aligns across 11 bases. The CDR3 covers 17 residues. Unmatched junction bases numbered 9, after V lost 7 bases and J lost 1 base. Germline CDR1 and CDR2: LNHDA and SQIVND (reference sequence). CDR3 DNA: TGTGCCAGTAAAGTTTTAGCGGGAGGGGGTTCCTACAATGAGCAGTTCTTC. As protein: CASKVLAGGGSYNEQFF.

The chain has TRBV4-1 and TRBJ2-3, with D uncertain. With 0 bases removed from V and 0 bases from J, the gap between germline ends came to 7 bases. The CDR3 runs 15 residues. Per the germline V gene, CDR1 is MGHRA and CDR2 is YSYEKL. CDR3 DNA: TGCGCCAGCAGCCAAGATAGAATCAGCACAGATACGCAGTATTTT. Protein: CASSQDRISTDTQYF.

This rearrangement joins TRBV6-2 or TRBV6-3 to TRBJ2-5; 9 positions match TRBD2. Germline V gives CDR1 MNHEY, CDR2 SVGEGT. V shed 8 bases and J 2 bases; nucleotides not matched to a gene: 12. The CDR3 has 16 amino acids. CDR3 protein: CASGPGLAGSQETQYF. The DNA of the CDR3 is TGTGCCAGCGGACCGGGGCTAGCGGGAAGTCAAGAGACCCAGTACTTC.

The chain couples TRBV15 to TRBJ1-4; a possible D gene is TRBD1 (5 bases). This CDR3 is built from 12 residues. The germline V gene encodes CDR1 LNHNV and CDR2 YYDKDF (reference sequence). The V gene lost 6 bases and the J gene lost 8 bases, with 10 bases spanning the gap. In DNA, the CDR3 is TGTGCCACCAGTGGGGCGGGAGAAAAACTGTTTTTT. Its protein is CATSGAGEKLFF.

The chain has TRBV27 and TRBJ1-1, with 7 nucleotides matching TRBD1. The CDR3 runs 14 residues. The V gene end was trimmed by 3 bases and the J gene end by 5 bases; junction bases not matched to a gene: 6. Germline lookup yields CDR1 MNHEY and CDR2 SMNVEV (reference sequence). CDR3 sequence reads: CASSFAGGWTEAFF. The CDR3 coding sequence is TGTGCCAGCAGTTTTGCAGGGGGGTGGACTGAAGCTTTCTTT.

This clonotype was observed at least ten times. This rearrangement joins TRBV7-2 to TRBJ2-3, with TRBD2 as a possible D gene (6 bases). The germline V and J ends were trimmed by 2 bases and 2 bases, with 8 bases remaining between them. CDR3 size: 14 residues. Germline CDR1 SGHTA, CDR2 FQGNSA. The CDR3, as DNA: TGTGCCAGCAGCTTACGGGGGATCACAGATACGCAGTATTTT. Encoded protein: CASSLRGITDTQYF.

The genes are TRBV6-5 and TRBJ2-6; D might be TRBD1 (6 bases). The V and J ends lost 6 bases and 0 bases respectively, with 18 bases between them. Germline lookup yields CDR1 MNHEY and CDR2 SVGAGI. The CDR3 has 18 amino acids. The CDR3 nucleotides read TGTGCCAGCAGCCGACCGGGACAACTGCTCTCTGGGGCCAACGTCCTGACTTTC. This sequence encodes CASSRPGQLLSGANVLTF.

This clonotype was counted only a few times. The V and J genes are TRBV2 and TRBJ2-3; tentatively, D is TRBD1 (6 bases). The V and J ends lost 2 bases and 2 bases respectively, with 14 bases between them. The germline gives CDR1 SNHLY, CDR2 FYNNEI. CDR3 length: 16 residues. CDR3 amino acids: CASSEQGMGNTDTQYF. Here the CDR3 DNA reads TGTGCCAGCAGTGAACAGGGGATGGGTAACACAGATACGCAGTATTTT.

The J gene is TRBJ2-1, the V gene TRBV12-3 or TRBV12-4, with 8 bases aligning to TRBD2. V trimming: 5 bases; J trimming: 5 bases; junction bases outside the gene matches: 8. CDR3 length: 15 residues. The CDR3 here is CASSPGSGTHNEQFF. In DNA form, the CDR3 reads TGTGCCAGCAGTCCCGGTAGCGGGACGCACAATGAGCAGTTCTTC.

This clonotype was recorded a few times. As DNA, the CDR3 is TGTGCCAGCAGAGGGACTAGCAGCTCCTACAATGAGCAGTTCTTC. Amino acids: CASRGTSSSYNEQFF. The chain has TRBV6-1 and TRBJ2-1, with 9 bases matching TRBD2. The CDR3 loop spans 15 amino acids. CDR1 is MNHNS and CDR2 is SASEGT in the germline V gene. The V gene end was trimmed by 6 bases and the J gene end by 0 bases; junction bases not matched to a gene: 3.

Ten or more counts support this clonotype. This chain joins TRBV7-2 and TRBJ2-3, with TRBD2 matching over 16 bases. V dropped 5 bases and J dropped 4; count of bases not matched to a gene: 12. The CDR3 is 19 residues long. Germline V lookup: CDR1 SGHTA, CDR2 FQGNSA. Written as DNA, the CDR3 is TGTGCCAGCAGCGGTACCGGGACTAGCGGGAGGGCCCTCGCAGATACGCAGTATTTT. This translates into CASSGTGTSGRALADTQYF. The full variable domain, in which reference TRBV7-2 and TRBJ2-3 provide the parts outside the CDR3, is GAGVSQSPSNKVTEKGKDVELRCDPISGHTALYWYRQSLGQGLEFLIYFQGNSAPDKSGLPSDRFSAERTGGSVSTLTIQRTQQEDSAVYLCASSGTGTSGRALADTQYFGPGTRLTVL.

This clonotype was counted only a few times. The CDR3 reads CASSFDRGKETQYF. The CDR3 DNA sequence: TGTGCCAGCAGCTTCGACAGAGGAAAAGAGACCCAGTACTTC. This sequence joins TRBV7-8 and TRBJ2-5; a possible D gene is TRBD1 (5 bases). V was clipped by 3 bases and J by 3 bases, with 11 bases between them. Per the germline V gene, CDR1 is SGHVS and CDR2 is FQNEAQ. This CDR3 is 14 amino acids long.

This clonotype was found once. The gene calls are TRBV28 and TRBJ2-7; no reliable D call. Trimming pared 10 bases from V and 6 bases from J, leaving 16 bases between. This CDR3 comprises 12 residues. The germline gives CDR1 MDHEN, CDR2 SYDVKM. This CDR3 is CATTGVLAEQYF. As DNA, the CDR3 is TGTGCCACCACGGGCGTTCTCGCCGAGCAGTACTTC.

There are many counts of this clonotype. This rearrangement joins TRBV7-2 to TRBJ1-2, with 10 bases that match TRBD1. This CDR3 comprises 15 residues. The germline V gene encodes CDR1 SGHTA and CDR2 FQGNSA. After removal of 4 bases from V and 8 bases from J, the junction contained 10 bases not matched to a gene. The CDR3 loop is CASSSPDRGLRGYTF. The CDR3 nucleotides are TGTGCCAGCAGCTCCCCTGACAGGGGGCTGCGCGGCTACACCTTC.

The J gene is TRBJ2-5, the V gene TRBV28; 7 nucleotides align to TRBD1. This CDR3 spans 15 amino acids. CDR1 and CDR2 from the germline V gene are MDHEN and SYDVKM. The V segment lost 1 base and the J segment 3 bases; nucleotides outside the gene matches: 5. The CDR3 here is CASSLFPDREETQYF. In DNA form, the CDR3 reads TGTGCCAGCAGTTTATTCCCCGACAGGGAAGAGACCCAGTACTTC. Supplemented by reference TRBV28 and TRBJ2-5, the full variable domain reads DVKVTQSSRYLVKRTGEKVFLECVQDMDHENMFWYRQDPGLGLRLIYFSYDVKMKEKGDIPEGYSVSREKKERFSLILESASTNQTSMYLCASSLFPDREETQYFGPGTRLLVL.

Concerning this clonotype: One end of the junction varies from germline; a read error may be responsible. V usage is TRBV12-3 or TRBV12-4 and J usage is TRBJ2-3, with 8 positions matching TRBD2. This CDR3 contains 15 residues. CDR3 nucleotides: TGTGCCAGCAGGTTAGCGGGAATTAGCACAGATACGCAGTATTTT. Translating it yields CASRLAGISTDTQYF.

The genes are TRBV25-1 and TRBJ1-4; D may be TRBD1 (5 bases). The length of the CDR3 is 15 residues. The germline CDR1 and CDR2 sequences are MGHDK and SYGVNS. V was trimmed by 1 base and J by 13 bases, leaving 19 bases between them. CDR3 bases: TGTGCCAGCAGTGAATGGGGCCCTAACCAAAGAGTACTGTTTTTT. Protein product: CASSEWGPNQRVLFF. Full variable domain (remainder filled in from reference TRBV25-1 and TRBJ1-4): EADIYQTPRYLVIGTGKKITLECSQTMGHDKMYWYQQDPGMELHLIHYSYGVNSTEKGDLSSESTVSRIRTEHFPLTLESARPSHTSQYLCASSEWGPNQRVLFFGSGTQLSVL.

V and J are TRBV7-2 and TRBJ2-3, with D tentatively TRBD1 (7 bases). Germline CDR1 is SGHTA and CDR2 is FQGNSA. V lost 5 bases to trimming and J lost 15 bases, with 24 bases between them. The CDR3 consists of 14 residues. CDR3 bases: TGTGCCAGCAGCGGCCTAGCGTCCGGGACAGCTAGATATTTT. Translated: CASSGLASGTARYF. Drawing the rest from reference TRBV7-2 and TRBJ2-3, the complete variable domain is GAGVSQSPSNKVTEKGKDVELRCDPISGHTALYWYRQSLGQGLEFLIYFQGNSAPDKSGLPSDRFSAERTGGSVSTLTIQRTQQEDSAVYLCASSGLASGTARYFGPGTRLTVL.

This clonotype was seen only a few times. The CDR3: CASSEGGYGYTF. The CDR3, as DNA: TGTGCCAGCAGCGAGGGAGGCTATGGCTACACCTTC. This chain uses TRBV7-2 with TRBJ1-2, with D uncertain. Trimming took off 5 bases at V and 4 bases at J, with 8 bases between the two ends. Germline V gene lookup returns CDR1 SGHTA and CDR2 FQGNSA. The CDR3 totals 12 residues.

This sequence joins TRBV19 and TRBJ2-2; D might be TRBD2 (7 bases). Germline CDR1 and CDR2: LNHDA and SQIVND (reference sequence). Trimming cost V 9 bases and J 4 bases, with 18 bases left between them. The CDR3 consists of 15 residues. For the CDR3, the DNA is TGTGCCAGCCAATGGGGGGGGCTGCGCACCGGGGAGCTGTTTTTT. Protein product: CASQWGGLRTGELFF.

The genes are TRBV14 and TRBJ2-1; D is possibly TRBD1 (5 bases). The CDR3 sequence is 16 residues long. The germline V and J ends were trimmed by 0 bases and 4 bases, with 13 bases remaining between them. Germline V CDR1 and CDR2: SGHDN, FVKESK. CDR3 sequence (DNA): TGTGCCAGCAGCCAAGAAAATACAAAGGGGTACAATGAGCAGTTCTTC. It translates to CASSQENTKGYNEQFF.

This clonotype was counted only a few times. V and J are TRBV7-2 and TRBJ2-5, with TRBD2 matching 9 bases. The CDR3 totals 15 residues. J gave up 4 bases and V 1 base, and 4 bases lay outside the gene matches. Germline V gene sequence: CDR1 SGHTA, CDR2 FQGNSA. The CDR3 loop reads CASSLERGAGETQYF. CDR3 in DNA: TGTGCCAGCAGCTTAGAGCGGGGGGCAGGAGAGACCCAGTACTTC.

The gene calls are TRBV3-1 and TRBJ2-3; D ambiguous. V lost 3 bases, J lost 0 bases, and 7 bases lay in between. This CDR3 comprises 14 residues. In germline, CDR1 is LGHDT, CDR2 YNNKEL (reference sequence). The CDR3 spells CASSQSDSTDTQYF. The CDR3 DNA reads as TGTGCCAGCAGCCAGTCGGACAGCACAGATACGCAGTATTTT.

In this sample, this clonotype turned up a few times. The rearrangement uses TRBV6-1 and TRBJ2-3, with a tentative D call TRBD2 (5 bases). CDR1 MNHNS and CDR2 SASEGT come from the germline V gene. The V end lost 7 bases, the J end lost 0 bases, and 17 bases lay between the germline ends. This CDR3 comprises 16 residues. The CDR3 DNA reads TGTGCCAGCACCCCCCTTTGGAGGTCTAGCACAGATACGCAGTATTTT. Protein sequence: CASTPLWRSSTDTQYF.

The J gene is TRBJ2-7, the V gene TRBV10-3; maybe TRBD1 (6 bases). This CDR3 has 15 amino acids. Germline V gene sequence: CDR1 ENHRY, CDR2 SYGVKD. The V and J ends lost 6 bases and 4 bases respectively, with 19 bases between them. CDR3 protein: CAISEPQGTNYEQYF. The CDR3 bases are TGTGCCATCAGCGAGCCACAGGGTACAAATTACGAGCAGTACTTC.

The gene calls are TRBV5-4 and TRBJ2-1, with D possibly matching TRBD2 (7 bases). V lost 4 bases to trimming and J lost 7 bases, with 21 bases between them. The CDR3 is made up of 16 amino acids. Germline-derived CDR1 and CDR2 are SGHNT and YYREEE (reference sequence). DNA of the CDR3: TGTGCCAGCAGCCCACGACAGGACCTAGCGGCGAATGAGCAGTTCTTC. Its translation: CASSPRQDLAANEQFF. Supplemented by reference TRBV5-4 and TRBJ2-1, the full variable domain reads ETGVTQSPTHLIKTRGQQVTLRCSSQSGHNTVSWYQQALGQGPQFIFQYYREEENGRGNFPPRFSGLQFPNYSSELNVNALELDDSALYLCASSPRQDLAANEQFFGPGTRLTVL.

The chain couples TRBV12-3 or TRBV12-4 to TRBJ1-6, with D possibly matching TRBD1 (5 bases). V lost 8 bases to trimming and J lost 6 bases, with 11 bases between them. CDR3 size: 13 residues. The CDR3 is CASQGGTNSPLHF. The CDR3 bases are TGTGCCAGCCAAGGTGGGACTAATTCACCCCTCCACTTT.

This clonotype was detected only a few times. The V gene is TRBV19, the J gene TRBJ1-4; no clear D gene. Trimming took off 6 bases at V and 7 bases at J, with 6 bases between the two ends. The germline CDR1 and CDR2 sequences are LNHDA and SQIVND (reference sequence). The CDR3 covers 11 residues. The CDR3 bases are TGTGCCAGTAGGATTGGTGAAAAACTGTTTTTT. Amino acid sequence: CASRIGEKLFF.

This clonotype was detected a few times. V gene TRBV5-4 combines with J gene TRBJ1-1; D might be TRBD1 (6 bases). This CDR3 contains 14 residues. Germline-derived CDR1 and CDR2 are SGHNT and YYREEE (reference sequence). V lost 3 bases to trimming and J lost 5 bases, with 14 bases between them. The CDR3: CASSWRTAGTEAFF. The DNA of the CDR3 is TGTGCCAGCAGCTGGAGGACAGCTGGGACTGAAGCTTTCTTT. Variable domain in full (rest from reference TRBV5-4 and TRBJ1-1): ETGVTQSPTHLIKTRGQQVTLRCSSQSGHNTVSWYQQALGQGPQFIFQYYREEENGRGNFPPRFSGLQFPNYSSELNVNALELDDSALYLCASSWRTAGTEAFFGQGTRLTVV.